This note documents a single TCR beta chain sequence. Its antigen remains unidentified. These data come from a study of cytomegalovirus exposure and HLA in healthy donors. General observations from the study: Among TCR beta chains of equal frequency, HLA-associated ones were more clonally expanded in a later analysis. Sequencing artifact likely explains a cluster of highly shared sequence variants.

The PCR made use of 60 Vbeta and 13 Jbeta primers. Original analysis: It was a later analysis that counted roughly 80 million unique TCR beta chains, of which 9 million to 13 million were shared. Repertoires were generated with immunoSEQ multiplex PCR, while TCRdb's copy carries only in-frame clones and drops some. That table gives V, J and clone size, and the DNA gave D and trimming. This table holds about 89,000 clones, 65% to 80% found once. Germline assignment: CDR1 MNHEY and CDR2 SVGAGI. Trimming took 2 bases from V and 7 from J, leaving 12 bases between them. CDR3 length equals 15 residues. This clonotype was sampled from a man aged 25 to 45 in good health and CMV-seronegative. The genes are TRBV6-5 and TRBJ1-6; D call uncertain. Sequencing input: PBMCs. DNA for the CDR3: TGTGCCAGCAGTTACCGGGCAGGAGGGAATTCACCCCTCCACTTT. Translated, it gives CASSYRAGGNSPLHF.